The present TCR beta chain was sequenced within a study of shared clonotypes between healthy human individuals. Libraries were prepared by immunoSEQ multiplex PCR; TCRdb keeps only in-frame clonotypes and omits some of them. Of millions of clones in the sample, 90% to 95% were seen once. Germline V gene data show CDR1 as KGHSH and CDR2 as LQKENI. This CDR3 spans 15 amino acids. Trimming removed 1 base from V and 2 bases from J, with 11 bases in between. The sequence was obtained from a man younger than 35 in good health. Some clones in this sample may be carry-over from other donors' samples. Source material: naive CD4+ T cells from PBMCs. Specified subset: CD45RA+ positively selected. This chain links TRBV18 with TRBJ2-5, with unresolved D. The CDR3 reads CASSPRYTKQETQYF. CDR3 DNA: TGTGCCAGCTCACCACGTTACACAAAACAAGAGACCCAGTACTTC.